This TCR beta chain was recovered during a study of cytomegalovirus exposure and HLA in healthy donors. General study findings and limits: Relative to equally common others, HLA-associated TCR beta chains showed greater clonal expansion in a later analysis.

Vbeta (60) and Jbeta (13) primers were used in the PCR. Libraries were prepared by immunoSEQ multiplex PCR; TCRdb keeps only in-frame clonotypes and omits some of them. The sample carries 150,000 to 200,000 clones, about 87% recorded once. About this clone itself: Its antigen is undetermined. Other nucleotide sequences in the sample specify the same CDR3.

CDR3 length equals 16 residues. The germline V gene has CDR1 GTSNPN and CDR2 SVGIG (reference sequence). The V gene end was trimmed by 2 bases and the J gene end by 0 bases; junction bases not matched to a gene: 8. The sample was PBMCs. This chain joins TRBV30 and TRBJ1-1, with 8 positions matching TRBD1. The sequence was collected from a woman aged 18-29 years in good health and CMV-seronegative. CDR3 bases: TGTGCCTGGAGTCAACAGGGGGTTATCCTGAACACTGAAGCTTTCTTT. This sequence encodes CAWSQQGVILNTEAFF. The full variable domain, rest sourced from reference TRBV30 and TRBJ1-1, is SQTIHQWPATLVQPVGSPLSLECTVEGTSNPNLYWYRQAAGRGLQLLFYSVGIGQISSEVPQNLSASRPQDRQFILSSKKLLLSDSGFYLCAWSQQGVILNTEAFFGQGTRLTVV.